These 11 T cell receptor beta chains were all obtained from the same sample, sequenced in a study of blood T cell repertoires in COVID-19. The assay was immunoSEQ multiplex PCR, and TCRdb's table has in-frame clones only and misses some. Of about 56,000 clones in the sample, 80% to 90% are singletons; the top ten hold around 40%. The sequenced sample was peripheral blood. These receptors came from a woman aged 60-70 years with COVID-19, enrolled during active disease.

The CDR3 reads CASSLGQGAYEQYF. CDR3 nucleotides: TGTGCCAGCAGTTTAGGGCAGGGGGCCTACGAGCAGTACTTC. The rearrangement joins TRBV28 to TRBJ2-7; 7 bases are shared with TRBD1. The germline V gene encodes CDR1 MDHEN and CDR2 SYDVKM. This CDR3 region has 14 residues. The V gene end was trimmed by 2 bases and the J gene end by 2 bases; junction bases not matched to a gene: 3. Full variable domain (outside the CDR3, taken from reference TRBV28 and TRBJ2-7): DVKVTQSSRYLVKRTGEKVFLECVQDMDHENMFWYRQDPGLGLRLIYFSYDVKMKEKGDIPEGYSVSREKKERFSLILESASTNQTSMYLCASSLGQGAYEQYFGPGTRLTVT.

This clone came up once. The rearrangement joins TRBV6-2 or TRBV6-3 to TRBJ1-2; the match to TRBD1 covers 11 bases. Germline CDR1 MNHEY, CDR2 SVGEGT. This CDR3 has 16 residues. The ends lost 4 bases at V and 4 bases at J; junction bases unmatched: 8. The CDR3 sequence: CASSSSDRGHVYGYTF. The CDR3 DNA follows: TGTGCCAGCAGTTCGTCGGACAGGGGGCACGTCTATGGCTACACCTTC.

The V and J genes are TRBV13 and TRBJ2-1; weak D call: TRBD2 (6 bases). The CDR3 sequence is 14 residues long. The V gene's germline CDR1 is PRHDT and CDR2 FYEKMQ (reference sequence). V was clipped by 2 bases and J by 3 bases, with 8 bases between them. The CDR3 is CASSLTGDYNEQFF. DNA for the CDR3: TGTGCCAGCAGCTTAACGGGAGACTACAATGAGCAGTTCTTC.

This chain joins TRBV9 and TRBJ2-7; 11 bases fit TRBD2. This CDR3 spans 14 amino acids. Germline V lookup: CDR1 SGDLS, CDR2 YYNGEE. The V segment lost 3 bases and the J segment 5 bases; nucleotides outside the gene matches: 4. The CDR3: CASSAGTSGDEQYF. In DNA form, the CDR3 reads TGTGCCAGCAGCGCCGGGACTAGCGGCGACGAGCAGTACTTC.

The chain has TRBV24-1 and TRBJ2-2; 12 bases are shared with TRBD2. CDR1 is KGHDR and CDR2 is SFDVKD in the germline V gene. Germline trimming cut 4 bases from V and 3 bases from J; bases unmatched to any gene: 2. This CDR3 contains 16 residues. The CDR3: CATSDGTSGHTGELFF. The CDR3 DNA reads TGTGCCACCAGTGACGGGACTAGCGGGCACACCGGGGAGCTGTTTTTT.

This clone has more than one count but fewer than ten. V gene TRBV11-1 combines with J gene TRBJ2-2; TRBD2 matches at 14 bases. Trimming took 3 bases from V and 9 from J; bases not matched to a gene: 3. The CDR3 contains 15 residues. Per the germline V gene, CDR1 is SGHAT and CDR2 is FQDESV (reference sequence). CDR3 loop: CASSFGLAGGRELFF. CDR3 coding DNA: TGTGCCAGCAGCTTCGGACTAGCGGGGGGTCGGGAGCTGTTTTTT.

The V gene is TRBV6-5, the J gene TRBJ2-1, with a tentative D call TRBD1 (5 bases). The ends were cut back, 7 bases at V and 7 bases at J, with 14 bases in the middle. The CDR3 is 13 residues long. The V gene's germline CDR1 is MNHEY and CDR2 SVGAGI. As DNA, the CDR3 is TGTGCCAGCAAACGCAGGGCCTGGAATGAGCAGTTCTTC. This gives the protein CASKRRAWNEQFF.

The genes are TRBV28 and TRBJ2-3, with 8 bases matching TRBD1. V shed 1 base, J shed 1 base, and the junction held 4 bases outside the gene matches. CDR1 is MDHEN, CDR2 SYDVKM, per germline. The CDR3 runs to 16 residues. CDR3 sequence: CASSLSGGLGTDTQYF. As DNA, the CDR3 is TGTGCCAGCAGTTTATCAGGGGGCCTTGGCACAGATACGCAGTATTTT.

The chain carries TRBV19 and TRBJ1-1; D is uncertain. V was clipped by 1 base and J by 5 bases, with 11 bases between them. Germline-derived CDR1 and CDR2 are LNHDA and SQIVND (reference sequence). This CDR3 is built from 14 residues. This chain's CDR3 is CASSIVTGVTEAFF. CDR3 DNA sequence: TGTGCCAGTAGTATAGTAACCGGGGTGACTGAAGCTTTCTTT.

The rearrangement links TRBV4-1 to TRBJ2-7; possible D gene TRBD1, 5 bases. The CDR3 is made up of 12 amino acids. The V gene lost 3 bases and the J gene lost 5 bases, with 8 bases spanning the gap. CDR1 and CDR2 from the germline V gene are MGHRA and YSYEKL. Here the CDR3 DNA reads TGCGCCAGCAGCCAGCAGACAGACGAGCAGTACTTC. Amino acid sequence: CASSQQTDEQYF.

This clone was recorded once. The J gene is TRBJ2-7, the V gene TRBV6-1, with a possible D match to TRBD2 (5 bases). Trimming removed 1 base at V and 7 bases at J, with 17 bases between. The germline gives CDR1 MNHNS, CDR2 SASEGT. CDR3 length: 15 amino acids. Here the CDR3 DNA reads TGTGCCAGCAGTGAAGGGGTCGGGGAAGAAAAAGAGCAGTACTTC. As protein: CASSEGVGEEKEQYF.